This T cell receptor beta chain was recovered during a study of cytomegalovirus exposure and HLA in healthy donors. General study points: Donors belonging to an Asian-associated ancestry cluster reportedly showed fewer N-insertions in productive TCRs than the approximately 670-donor mean, according to what a later analysis found. In a later analysis, across HLA loci, associated TCR counts were highest for DRB1, lowest for HLA-C. TRBV6-2, TRBV6-3 and other indistinguishable V segments were excluded.

The CDR3 spans 14 residues. Germline V lookup: CDR1 MNHNS, CDR2 SASEGT. Details on this clone: Its antigen is as yet unknown. The junction does not match germline at one end; this may be a read error.

The PCR contained 60 Vbeta and 13 Jbeta primers. Data came from immunoSEQ multiplex PCR; TCRdb stores just in-frame clones and leaves some out. Of around 130,000 clones in the sample, approximately 84% are singletons; the top ten hold approximately 3%. The source material was PBMCs. This receptor was obtained from a boy between 2 and 10 years old in good health and CMV-seronegative. The V and J genes are TRBV6-1 and TRBJ2-3, with TRBD1 identical over 10 bases. In nucleotides, the CDR3 is TGTGCCGGCAGTCCCGGGACAGGGGCAGATACGCAGTATTTT. Translating gives CAGSPGTGADTQYF.